One and the same sample provided the 16 T cell receptor beta chains below, sequenced in a study of tumor-infiltrating lymphocytes in primary liver carcinoma (dated by TCRdb to the late 2010s). Without any cell sorting, total RNA and DNA were co-extracted from 20-30 mg of bulk tissue using the AllPrep DNA/RNA mini kit. The reads were generated on an Illumina HiSeq 2500. Starting from about 500 ng total RNA, TCRbeta-specific cDNA was produced by reverse transcription with a constant-region primer and ProtoScript II reverse transcriptase. Construction of the TCRbeta libraries relied on three nested rounds of multiplex PCR, following a slightly modified ARM-PCR procedure. Multiplex TRBV1-TRBV30 forward primers and a Cbeta reverse primer were used in the first two PCR rounds, each of which was run for approximately 11 cycles. The public sequencing data were trimmed at Q25 with fastp and processed into clonotypes with MiXCR by TCRdb, which kept only in-frame beta chains. Each CDR3 protein gets just one entry, which takes the most common genes and DNA from the rows behind it. Counted in this sample were approximately 110,000 distinct CDR3 sequences; 55% to 75% of them appeared once. The leading ten clones occupy 7.5% to 9% of the sample.

Sequencing was carried out using liver tumor tissue from sampling region 3. Sample cell subset or site, as interpreted from the label and publication: tumor region T3, left-lateral pole. The source of these receptors is a woman between 55 and 75 years old with primary liver carcinoma and hepatitis B virus infection.

Comments on this clonotype: It is likely a read error, because the conserved phenylalanine at the end of the CDR3 is missing. The chain is built from TRBV12-3 or TRBV12-4 and TRBJ2-3, with D maybe TRBD1 (6 bases). The CDR3 contains 15 residues. CDR3 bases: TGTGCTAGCAGTTCCACCCTAGGGGGAACAGATACGCAGTATTTA. Encoded protein: CASSSTLGGTDTQYL.

V is TRBV6-1 and J is TRBJ2-7; 9 nucleotides agree with TRBD1. Germline CDR1 and CDR2: MNHNS and SASEGT. Trimming cost V 11 bases and J 5 bases; bases outside gene matches: 13. The CDR3 consists of 14 residues. The CDR3 DNA follows: TGTGCCGGCCAAACCGGGACAGGGAGTCACGAGCAGTACTTC. As protein: CAGQTGTGSHEQYF.

This clonotype was observed a handful of times. This could be a read error, since a much larger clone is one nucleotide away. The chain employs TRBV6-6 and TRBJ1-5; tentative D call: TRBD1 (5 bases). CDR1 and CDR2 (germline): MNHNY, SVGAGI (reference sequence). V gave up 8 bases and J gave up 4 bases, with 24 bases separating them. The CDR3 contains 17 residues. This chain's CDR3 is CASWVDSVTSINQPQHF. Here the CDR3 DNA reads TGTGCCAGCTGGGTCGACAGCGTAACTTCAATAAATCAGCCCCAGCATTTT.

In regard to this clonotype: An end of the junction differs from the germline gene, which may be a read error. The V gene is TRBV4-2, the J gene TRBJ1-4; tentatively, D is TRBD1 (5 bases). Germline CDR1 LGHNA, CDR2 YNFKEQ. The CDR3 is made up of 15 amino acids. CDR3 in DNA: TGTGCCGGCAGACAAGAGGGGAGAGCTGATGAAAAACTGTTTTTT. This sequence encodes CAGRQEGRADEKLFF.

On this clonotype: A much larger clone sits a single nucleotide away, making a read error possible. The chain uses TRBV5-8 and TRBJ2-2, with D perhaps matching TRBD1 or TRBD2 (5 bases each). CDR1 is SGHTS, CDR2 YDEGEE, per germline. The germline V and J ends were trimmed by 4 bases and 7 bases, with 14 bases remaining between them. CDR3 length: 14 amino acids. As DNA, the CDR3 is TGTGCCAGCAGCACGAACAGGAGGATCGGGGAGCTGTTTTTT. It translates to CASSTNRRIGELFF.

To note about this clonotype: With a much larger clone just one base away, this may be a read error. The gene calls are TRBV14 and TRBJ2-7; 10 nucleotides match TRBD2. Per the germline V gene, CDR1 is SGHDN and CDR2 is FVKESK. The CDR3 runs 15 residues. CDR3 in amino acids: CASIQTSGDSYEQYF. The CDR3 nucleotides are TGTGCCAGCATCCAAACTAGCGGGGACTCCTACGAGCAGTACTTC.

With regard to this clonotype: An end of the junction differs from the germline gene, which may be a read error. The genes are TRBV12-3 or TRBV12-4 and TRBJ1-1, with D possibly TRBD1 on 5 matching bases. This CDR3 is 15 amino acids long. CDR3: CASSFRDSLSTEAFF. CDR3 coding DNA: TGTGCCAGCAGTTTTAGGGACTCACTGAGCACTGAAGCCTTCTTT.

V is TRBV30 and J is TRBJ2-5; TRBD2 agrees at 9 bases. J lost 5 bases, V lost 0 bases, and 22 bases had no gene match. The CDR3 is 20 amino acids. The germline gives CDR1 GTSNPN, CDR2 SVGIG (reference sequence). The CDR3 DNA is TGTGCCTGGAGTGTAAAAGCGGGAGGCACAAGTCGGTTGGGATGGGAGACCCAGTACTTC. Translating gives CAWSVKAGGTSRLGWETQYF.

Only one count was recorded for this clonotype. One junction end disagrees with the germline gene, perhaps due to a read error. J is TRBJ1-2 and V is TRBV30; 10 positions agree with TRBD1. There are 16 residues in the CDR3. The germline CDR1 and CDR2 sequences are GTSNPN and SVGIG (reference sequence). CDR3 sequence (DNA): TGTGCCTGGAGTGTACGAGTCCGGGACAGGGGCTATGGCTGCACCTTC. Encoded protein: CAWSVRVRDRGYGCTF. The variable domain in full, completed from reference TRBV30 and TRBJ1-2, reads SQTIHQWPATLVQPVGSPLSLECTVEGTSNPNLYWYRQAAGRGLQLLFYSVGIGQISSEVPQNLSASRPQDRQFILSSKKLLLSDSGFYLCAWSVRVRDRGYGCTFGSGTRLTVV.

V and J are TRBV28 and TRBJ1-2, with TRBD1 matching over 8 bases. The CDR3 runs 13 residues. With V trimmed by 11 bases and J by 6 bases, 11 bases remained unmatched. The germline gives CDR1 MDHEN, CDR2 SYDVKM. The CDR3 DNA reads as TGTGCCGGCGGTCGGACAGGGATTGATGGCTACACCTTC. Translated, it gives CAGGRTGIDGYTF.

The chain uses TRBV11-3 and TRBJ2-1; a weak D match, TRBD1 (5 bases). The germline CDR1 and CDR2 sequences are SGHNT and YENEEA. Trimming took off 9 bases at V and 0 bases at J, with 12 bases between the two ends. The CDR3 consists of 14 residues. CDR3 residues: CASSTQGSYNEQFF. DNA of the CDR3: TGTGCCAGTAGCACTCAGGGCTCCTACAATGAGCAGTTCTTC.

On this clonotype itself: Given a much more abundant clone one base away, this may be a read error. The chain employs TRBV5-1 and TRBJ2-5; 11 positions match TRBD2. The germline CDR1 and CDR2 sequences are SGHRS and YFSETQ. CDR3 size: 14 residues. CDR3 sequence: CASGTSGQQEIQYF. The CDR3, as DNA: TGCGCCAGCGGGACTAGCGGTCAGCAAGAGATCCAGTACTTC.

As for this clonotype: The junction does not match germline at one end; this may be a read error. The CDR3 DNA reads TGTACCAGCAGTTACGCAGCAGAGAACGAGCAGTGCTTC. Translating it yields CTSSYAAENEQCF. The chain uses TRBV6-5 and TRBJ2-7; no reliable D call. The CDR3 totals 13 residues. From germline, CDR1 is MNHEY and CDR2 SVGAGI.

This clonotype has a single count. One end of the junction varies from germline; a read error may be responsible. The chain carries TRBV29-1 and TRBJ2-1; 9 nucleotides match TRBD2. Germline V gene sequence: CDR1 SQVTM, CDR2 ANQGSEA. The CDR3 sequence is 14 residues long. The CDR3: CNVLGGRAVDEQSF. The CDR3 coding sequence is TGCAACGTTCTAGGCGGGAGGGCCGTAGATGAGCAGTCCTTC.

This clonotype occurred many times. V usage is TRBV29-1 and J usage is TRBJ2-5; perhaps TRBD2 as D (6 bases). Per germline, CDR1 SQVTM and CDR2 ANQGSEA. The CDR3 length is 13 residues. Trimming took 6 bases from V and 2 from J, leaving 13 bases between them. CDR3 in DNA: TGCAGCGTGGACCTAGCGACTCAAGAGACCCAGTACTTC. Translating gives CSVDLATQETQYF.

Comments on this clonotype: Germline is not matched at one junction end, which may reflect a read error. V gene TRBV12-3 or TRBV12-4 combines with J gene TRBJ2-2, with TRBD2 as a possible D gene (5 bases). The CDR3 spans 14 residues. The CDR3 DNA sequence: TGTGCCAGCAGTTTGCTAAAGAACACCGGGGAGCCGTTTTTT. Amino acids: CASSLLKNTGEPFF.